The following is a T cell receptor (beta chain) sequence with its context. Its antigen is undetermined. These data originate in a study of cytomegalovirus exposure and HLA in healthy donors. Notes on the study in general: Cytomegalovirus status, reportedly, was diagnosed with high specificity and sensitivity by the classifier.

It was with 60 Vbeta and 13 Jbeta primers that the PCR ran. Data came from immunoSEQ multiplex PCR; TCRdb stores just in-frame clones and leaves some out. Here the sample spans roughly 120,000 clones, 77% being singletons. Sequencing was done on a sample of PBMCs. The source is a human donor in good health.

CDR3 nucleotide sequence: TGTGCCAGCAGCAAAGACAGCAACACTGAAGCTTTCTTT. This encodes CASSKDSNTEAFF. The chain joins TRBV7-6 to TRBJ1-1; tentatively, D is TRBD1 (5 bases). The CDR3 covers 13 residues. From germline, CDR1 is SGHVS and CDR2 FNYEAQ. Trimming removed 5 bases at V and 2 bases at J, with 9 bases between.